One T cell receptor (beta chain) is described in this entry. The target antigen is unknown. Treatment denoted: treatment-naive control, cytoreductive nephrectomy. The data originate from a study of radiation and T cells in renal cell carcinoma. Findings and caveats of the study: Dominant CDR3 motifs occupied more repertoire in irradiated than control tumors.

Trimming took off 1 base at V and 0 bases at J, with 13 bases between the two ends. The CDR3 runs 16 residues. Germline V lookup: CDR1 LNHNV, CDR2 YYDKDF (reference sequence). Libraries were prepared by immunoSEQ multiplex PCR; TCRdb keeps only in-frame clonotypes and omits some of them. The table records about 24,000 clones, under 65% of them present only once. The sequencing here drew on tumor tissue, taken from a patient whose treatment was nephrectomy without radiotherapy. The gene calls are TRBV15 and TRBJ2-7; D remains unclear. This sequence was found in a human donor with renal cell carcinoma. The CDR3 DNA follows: TGTGCCACCAGCAGAGGAACGCCGAGGAGCTCCTACGAGCAGTACTTC. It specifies CATSRGTPRSSYEQYF.